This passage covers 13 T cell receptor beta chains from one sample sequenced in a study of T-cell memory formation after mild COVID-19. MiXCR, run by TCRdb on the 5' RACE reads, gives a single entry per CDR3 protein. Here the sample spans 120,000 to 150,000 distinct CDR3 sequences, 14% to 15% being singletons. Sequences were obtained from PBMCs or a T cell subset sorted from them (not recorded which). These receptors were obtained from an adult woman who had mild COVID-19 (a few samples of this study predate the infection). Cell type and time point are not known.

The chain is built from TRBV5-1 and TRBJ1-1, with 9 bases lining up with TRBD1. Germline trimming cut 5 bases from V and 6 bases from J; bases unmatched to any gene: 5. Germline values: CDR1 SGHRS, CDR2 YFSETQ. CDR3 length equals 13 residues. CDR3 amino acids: CASRHTGGPEAFF. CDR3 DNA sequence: TGCGCCAGCAGACATACAGGGGGCCCTGAAGCTTTCTTT.

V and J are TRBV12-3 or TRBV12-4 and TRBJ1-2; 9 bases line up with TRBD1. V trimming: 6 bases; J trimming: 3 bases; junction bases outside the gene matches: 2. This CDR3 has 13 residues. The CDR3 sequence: CASRTGGYYGYTF. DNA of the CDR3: TGTGCCAGCAGGACAGGGGGTTACTATGGCTACACCTTC.

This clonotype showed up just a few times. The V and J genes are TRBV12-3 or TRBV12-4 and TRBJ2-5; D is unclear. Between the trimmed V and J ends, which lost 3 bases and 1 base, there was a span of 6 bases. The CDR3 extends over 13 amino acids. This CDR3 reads CASSFWTQETQYF. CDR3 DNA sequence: TGTGCCAGCAGTTTCTGGACCCAAGAGACCCAGTACTTC.

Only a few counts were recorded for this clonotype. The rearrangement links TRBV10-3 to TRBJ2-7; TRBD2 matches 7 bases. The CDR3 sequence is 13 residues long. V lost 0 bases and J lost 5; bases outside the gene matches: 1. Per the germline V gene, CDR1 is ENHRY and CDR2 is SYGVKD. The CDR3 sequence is CAISESGGDEQYF. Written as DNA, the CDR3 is TGTGCCATCAGTGAGTCGGGAGGGGACGAGCAGTACTTC.

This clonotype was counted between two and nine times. Here the CDR3 reads CASSQVWGMTGNTIYF. The CDR3 nucleotides are TGTGCCAGCAGCCAAGTGTGGGGGATGACTGGAAACACCATATATTTT. This chain connects TRBV4-2 to TRBJ1-3, with D tentatively TRBD1 (5 bases). V lost 1 base to trimming and J lost 2 bases, with 12 bases between them. The germline V gene has CDR1 LGHNA and CDR2 YNFKEQ. The CDR3 consists of 16 residues.

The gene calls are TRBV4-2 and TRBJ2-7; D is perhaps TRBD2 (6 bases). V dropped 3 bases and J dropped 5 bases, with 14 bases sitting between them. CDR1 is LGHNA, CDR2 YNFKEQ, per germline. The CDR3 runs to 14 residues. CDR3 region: CASSQPTSRHEQYF. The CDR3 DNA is TGTGCCAGCAGCCAGCCGACTAGTAGGCACGAGCAGTACTTC.

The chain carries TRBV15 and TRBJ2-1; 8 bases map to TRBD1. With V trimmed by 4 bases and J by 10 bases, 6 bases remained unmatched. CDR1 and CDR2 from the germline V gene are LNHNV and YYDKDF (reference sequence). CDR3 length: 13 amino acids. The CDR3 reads CATSTTGDTEQFF. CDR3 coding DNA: TGTGCCACCAGCACGACAGGGGACACCGAGCAGTTCTTC. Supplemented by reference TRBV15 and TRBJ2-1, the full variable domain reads DAMVIQNPRYQVTQFGKPVTLSCSQTLNHNVMYWYQQKSSQAPKLLFHYYDKDFNNEADTPDNFQSRRPNTSFCFLDIRSPGLGDTAMYLCATSTTGDTEQFFGPGTRLTVL.

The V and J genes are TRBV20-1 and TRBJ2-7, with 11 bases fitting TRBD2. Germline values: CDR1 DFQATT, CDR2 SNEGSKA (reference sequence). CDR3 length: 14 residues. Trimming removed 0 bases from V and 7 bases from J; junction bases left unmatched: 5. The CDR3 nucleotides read TGCAGTGCTAGAGATAGACTAGCGGGATTTGAGCAGTACTTC. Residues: CSARDRLAGFEQYF.

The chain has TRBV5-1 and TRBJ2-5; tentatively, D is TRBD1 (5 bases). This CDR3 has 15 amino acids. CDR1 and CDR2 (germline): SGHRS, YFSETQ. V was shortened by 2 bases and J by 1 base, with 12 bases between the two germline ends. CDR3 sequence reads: CASSLQENFQETQYF. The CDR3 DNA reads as TGCGCCAGCAGCTTACAGGAGAATTTCCAAGAGACCCAGTACTTC.

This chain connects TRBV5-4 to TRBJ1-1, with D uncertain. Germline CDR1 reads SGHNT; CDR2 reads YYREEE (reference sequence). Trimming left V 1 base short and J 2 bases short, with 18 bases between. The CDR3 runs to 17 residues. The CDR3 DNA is TGTGCCAGCAGCTTGAGGAGAGTCGACTCCGCTAACACTGAAGCTTTCTTT. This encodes CASSLRRVDSANTEAFF.

CDR3 protein: CASRLKLTSQETQYF. CDR3 sequence (DNA): TGTGCCAGCAGACTTAAGTTGACGTCCCAAGAGACCCAGTACTTC. The genes are TRBV6-6 and TRBJ2-5; D not certain. CDR1 is MNHNY and CDR2 is SVGAGI in the germline V gene (reference sequence). CDR3 size: 15 residues. Trimming took off 6 bases at V and 1 base at J, with 15 bases between the two ends.

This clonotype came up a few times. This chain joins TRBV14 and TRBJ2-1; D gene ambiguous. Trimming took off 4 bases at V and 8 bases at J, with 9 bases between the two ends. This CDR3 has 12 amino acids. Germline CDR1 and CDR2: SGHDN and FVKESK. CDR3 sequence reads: CASSLADDEQFF. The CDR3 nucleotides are TGTGCCAGCAGCCTGGCCGACGATGAGCAGTTCTTC. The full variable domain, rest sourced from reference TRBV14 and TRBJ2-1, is EAGVTQFPSHSVIEKGQTVTLRCDPISGHDNLYWYRRVMGKEIKFLLHFVKESKQDESGMPNNRFLAERTGGTYSTLKVQPAELEDSGVYFCASSLADDEQFFGPGTRLTVL.

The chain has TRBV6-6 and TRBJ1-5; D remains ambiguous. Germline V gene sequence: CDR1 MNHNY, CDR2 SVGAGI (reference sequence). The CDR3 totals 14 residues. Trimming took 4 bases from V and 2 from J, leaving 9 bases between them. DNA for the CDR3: TGTGCCAGCAGTTTGGGAGGGCGCAATCAGCCCCAGCATTTT. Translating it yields CASSLGGRNQPQHF.